Following are 18 T cell receptor beta chains from one sample sequenced in a study of cytomegalovirus exposure and HLA in healthy donors. This PCR relied on a set of 60 Vbeta primers and 13 Jbeta primers. The assay was immunoSEQ multiplex PCR, and TCRdb's table has in-frame clones only and misses some. The sample includes roughly 180,000 clones, 80% of them seen just once. Sequencing was performed on PBMCs. These receptors were collected from a woman aged 25-40 years in good health and CMV-seronegative.

The chain has TRBV7-9 and TRBJ1-2; weak D call: TRBD1 (6 bases). The germline CDR1 and CDR2 sequences are SEHNR and FQNEAQ (reference sequence). With 5 bases removed from V and 8 bases from J, the gap between germline ends came to 18 bases. The CDR3 sequence is 14 residues long. The CDR3 reads CASSRREQGQGYTF. Written as DNA, the CDR3 is TGTGCCAGCAGCCGCCGTGAACAGGGTCAAGGCTACACCTTC.

This clone was observed a few times. The chain has TRBV7-2 and TRBJ2-1; 10 bases align to TRBD2. The germline CDR1 and CDR2 sequences are SGHTA and FQGNSA. The CDR3 spans 14 residues. V lost 6 bases, J lost 9 bases, and 8 bases stayed unmatched. DNA for the CDR3: TGTGCCAGCAGTACCGGGACTAGCGAGAGTGAGCAGTTCTTC. Residues: CASSTGTSESEQFF.

The chain combines TRBV10-3 with TRBJ2-7; 7 nucleotides agree with TRBD1. This CDR3 has 16 amino acids. The trim removed 3 bases at V and 1 base at J, leaving 9 bases unmatched. Germline values: CDR1 ENHRY, CDR2 SYGVKD. CDR3 bases: TGTGCCATCAGTGAAACCAGACAGGGCTTATCCTACGAGCAGTACTTC. Translation: CAISETRQGLSYEQYF.

The chain employs TRBV6-5 and TRBJ1-1; 7 positions agree with TRBD1. In germline, CDR1 is MNHEY, CDR2 SVGAGI. The CDR3 is 14 amino acids. Trimming at V came to 2 bases and at J to 3 bases, leaving 3 bases not matched to a gene. Here the CDR3 DNA reads TGTGCCAGCAGTTACGGGCAGGGGGACACTGAAGCTTTCTTT. Amino acid sequence: CASSYGQGDTEAFF.

This clone was counted a few times. The rearrangement joins TRBV21-1 to TRBJ2-5; no check of the table's D call, TRBD2, against the DNA was made. TRBV21-1 counts as a pseudogene. The CDR3 covers 16 residues. The CDR3 here is CASSKVKGQEEETQYF. The DNA for the CDR3 is TGTGCCAGCAGCAAAGTGAAGGGCCAGGAGGAAGAGACCCAGTACTTC.

The chain has TRBV6-5 and TRBJ2-1, with D unresolved. Looked up from germline, CDR1 is MNHEY and CDR2 is SVGAGI. V was pared by 0 bases and J by 0 bases, with 9 bases between. The CDR3 loop spans 16 amino acids. The CDR3 DNA reads TGTGCCAGCAGTTACTCTCCTAACCTCTCCTACAATGAGCAGTTCTTC. Translating gives CASSYSPNLSYNEQFF.

V and J are TRBV4-3 and TRBJ1-4, with D uncertain. Trimming cost V 0 bases and J 8 bases, with 16 bases left between them. Germline CDR1 is LGHNA and CDR2 is YSLEER. CDR3 length equals 16 residues. DNA of the CDR3: TGCGCCAGCAGCCAAGAGGGAGGGCAGGCCGGGGAAAAACTGTTTTTT. It codes for CASSQEGGQAGEKLFF.

The table lists this clone with a count of one. V is TRBV5-4 and J is TRBJ2-5; 9 nucleotides agree with TRBD2. V lost 4 bases to trimming and J lost 5 bases; unmatched junction nucleotides: 12. The germline V gene has CDR1 SGHNT and CDR2 YYREEE (reference sequence). The CDR3 has 16 amino acids. The CDR3 reads CASSVRGGGVSETQYF. CDR3 sequence (DNA): TGTGCCAGCAGCGTCAGGGGCGGGGGGGTATCGGAGACCCAGTACTTC.

The chain carries TRBV30 and TRBJ2-7; D possibly corresponds to TRBD2 (7 bases). Per germline, CDR1 GTSNPN and CDR2 SVGIG (reference sequence). This CDR3 is built from 14 residues. V dropped 3 bases and J dropped 2 bases, with 14 bases sitting between them. The CDR3 DNA follows: TGTGCCTGGAGGCCCAGGGGAGGGACCTACGAGCAGTACTTC. This gives the protein CAWRPRGGTYEQYF.

Concerning this clone itself: Distinct nucleotide sequences in the sample also encode this CDR3. The genes are TRBV7-3 and TRBJ2-3, with a weak D call TRBD2 (6 bases). The CDR3 consists of 13 residues. Germline lookup yields CDR1 SGHTA and CDR2 FQGTGA. V was trimmed by 2 bases and J by 3 bases, leaving 6 bases between them. DNA of the CDR3: TGTGCCAGCAGCTTAGGGGGGACAGATACGCAGTATTTT. Amino acid sequence: CASSLGGTDTQYF.

V usage is TRBV13 and J usage is TRBJ2-7; TRBD2 agrees at 9 bases. This CDR3 is 16 amino acids long. Germline V gene lookup returns CDR1 PRHDT and CDR2 FYEKMQ (reference sequence). Germline trimming cut 4 bases from V and 4 bases from J; bases unmatched to any gene: 11. The DNA of the CDR3 is TGTGCCAGCAGCTCGGGCGGGAGGGGGTCTCCTTACGAGCAGTACTTC. Encoded protein: CASSSGGRGSPYEQYF.

The V gene is TRBV30, the J gene TRBJ2-3, with 7 nucleotides matching TRBD2. CDR1 is GTSNPN, CDR2 SVGIG, per germline (reference sequence). CDR3 size: 15 residues. The V segment lost 4 bases and the J segment 2 bases; nucleotides outside the gene matches: 9. The CDR3 protein is CAWNGREDATDTQYF. The CDR3 region has the DNA TGTGCCTGGAATGGCCGGGAGGACGCCACAGATACGCAGTATTTT.

The V call is TRBV6-1, the J call TRBJ1-2, with 7 bases identical to TRBD1. This CDR3 is 13 amino acids long. V gave up 6 bases and J gave up 5 bases; unmatched junction bases: 6. Germline V gene lookup returns CDR1 MNHNS and CDR2 SASEGT. This CDR3 reads CASRGGLLYGYTF. As DNA, the CDR3 is TGTGCCAGCAGAGGGGGCCTCTTATATGGCTACACCTTC.

A note on this clone: Other DNA variants within this sample encode the same CDR3. DNA of the CDR3: TGCGCCAGCAGCGGAGGAAGTTATAATTCACCCCTCCACTTT. This gives the protein CASSGGSYNSPLHF. The rearrangement joins TRBV5-1 to TRBJ1-6, with D hard to call. From germline, CDR1 is SGHRS and CDR2 YFSETQ. The V and J ends lost 4 bases and 4 bases respectively, with 9 bases between them. CDR3 length: 14 amino acids.

The J gene is TRBJ2-1, the V gene TRBV19, with 13 bases fitting TRBD2. Looked up from germline, CDR1 is LNHDA and CDR2 is SQIVND (reference sequence). The CDR3 contains 15 residues. Trimming removed 1 base from V and 11 bases from J; junction bases left unmatched: 5. CDR3 nucleotides: TGTGCCAGTAGTATAGTAACTAGCGGGGGGGCCCAGCAGTTCTTC. Its translation is CASSIVTSGGAQQFF.

A single count supports this clone. The chain joins TRBV6-5 to TRBJ2-1; 13 nucleotides agree with TRBD2. The germline CDR1 and CDR2 sequences are MNHEY and SVGAGI. CDR3 length: 16 residues. V was pared by 2 bases and J by 6 bases, with 4 bases of the junction left unmatched. CDR3: CASSYLLAGGPNEQFF. The CDR3 nucleotides are TGTGCCAGCAGTTACCTACTAGCGGGGGGGCCCAATGAGCAGTTCTTC.

The chain's CDR3 is CASSTTSLYEQYF. The DNA for the CDR3 is TGTGCCAGCAGCACGACTTCCCTCTACGAGCAGTACTTC. This chain uses TRBV13 with TRBJ2-7, with D hard to call. The CDR3 length is 13 residues. The ends were cut back, 5 bases at V and 3 bases at J, with 11 bases in the middle. Germline assignment: CDR1 PRHDT and CDR2 FYEKMQ (reference sequence).

The gene calls are TRBV4-3 and TRBJ2-2; 9 bases match TRBD2. The CDR3 has 16 amino acids. V lost 0 bases to trimming and J lost 4 bases; unmatched junction nucleotides: 3. CDR1 is LGHNA and CDR2 is YSLEER in the germline V gene. CDR3: CASSQDAGGFTGELFF. CDR3 coding DNA: TGCGCCAGCAGCCAAGATGCGGGGGGGTTCACCGGGGAGCTGTTTTTT.